A single sample gave rise to the 15 T cell receptor beta chains below, sequenced in a study of blood T cells in healthy people across ages. It was with a sample-barcoded 5' primer and a J-beta primer mix that a second PCR of roughly 6 to 11 cycles was run. One entry per CDR3 protein results from TCRdb running MiXCR on the 5' RACE reads. The data show 700,000 to 900,000 distinct CDR3 sequences, less than 70% seen once. Sequenced material: blood. The receptors derive from an elderly man in good health.

The rearrangement uses TRBV29-1 and TRBJ2-7; D remains unclear. CDR1 and CDR2 (germline): SQVTM, ANQGSEA. The length of the CDR3 is 11 residues. Trimming took off 7 bases at V and 6 bases at J, with 13 bases between the two ends. Here the CDR3 DNA reads TGCAGCGCCCAGGCCCCGTCCGAGCAGTACTTC. Translation gives CSAQAPSEQYF.

The rearrangement uses TRBV20-1 and TRBJ2-7, with TRBD2 identical over 8 bases. CDR1 is DFQATT, CDR2 SNEGSKA, per germline (reference sequence). After removal of 2 bases from V and 2 bases from J, the junction contained 2 bases not matched to a gene. CDR3 length: 13 amino acids. CDR3: CSARPGGTYEQYF. The CDR3 nucleotides read TGCAGTGCTAGACCGGGAGGGACCTACGAGCAGTACTTC.

The J gene is TRBJ2-3, the V gene TRBV3-1; TRBD1 might be the D (6 bases). The CDR3 runs to 15 residues. Germline V lookup: CDR1 LGHDT, CDR2 YNNKEL (reference sequence). V dropped 0 bases and J dropped 2 bases, with 9 bases sitting between them. Written as DNA, the CDR3 is TGTGCCAGCAGCCAAGATGACAGGTCCACAGATACGCAGTATTTT. Translating it yields CASSQDDRSTDTQYF.

This clonotype was counted a few times. The chain joins TRBV7-9 to TRBJ1-2; 8 nucleotides line up with TRBD1. Germline V lookup: CDR1 SEHNR, CDR2 FQNEAQ (reference sequence). The junction had 6 bases not matched to a gene; V was cut back by 4 bases and J by 2 bases. The CDR3 covers 15 residues. The DNA of the CDR3 is TGTGCCAGCAGCTCCGGCAGGGGGCGCAACTATGGCTACACCTTC. This codes for CASSSGRGRNYGYTF.

This clonotype was counted a few times. J is TRBJ2-7 and V is TRBV20-1; D remains ambiguous. Germline lookup yields CDR1 DFQATT and CDR2 SNEGSKA (reference sequence). V dropped 1 base and J dropped 0 bases, with 13 bases sitting between them. CDR3 length equals 15 residues. CDR3 nucleotides: TGCAGTGCTAGAGGGCTGGCGGAGAGCTCCTACGAGCAGTACTTC. It specifies CSARGLAESSYEQYF.

The V gene is TRBV5-4, the J gene TRBJ2-1; TRBD2 matches 10 bases. This CDR3 contains 16 residues. Germline CDR1 is SGHNT and CDR2 is YYREEE (reference sequence). V was clipped by 3 bases and J by 10 bases; unmatched bases: 13. Written as DNA, the CDR3 is TGTGCCAGCAGCTCAGGGGTTAGCGGGAGGAGCGCAGAGCAGTTCTTC. Translating it yields CASSSGVSGRSAEQFF.

The gene calls are TRBV27 and TRBJ1-1; possibly TRBD1 for D (5 bases). Germline V gives CDR1 MNHEY, CDR2 SMNVEV (reference sequence). V lost 3 bases and J lost 1, with 9 bases in between. This CDR3 has 14 residues. The CDR3 DNA follows: TGTGCCAGCAGTTTGGGGCCGAAGAACACTGAAGCTTTCTTT. Amino acid sequence: CASSLGPKNTEAFF.

This sequence joins TRBV14 and TRBJ2-1, with 12 bases fitting TRBD2. The CDR3 loop spans 21 amino acids. Per the germline V gene, CDR1 is SGHDN and CDR2 is FVKESK. Losses at the gene ends were 1 base for V and 1 base for J; bases not matched to a gene: 14. CDR3 sequence reads: CASSQGEQGWTSGNSYNEQFF. The CDR3 DNA reads as TGTGCCAGCAGCCAAGGGGAACAGGGATGGACTAGCGGGAATTCCTACAATGAGCAGTTCTTC.

This clonotype was seen a handful of times. The chain recombines TRBV7-2 with TRBJ2-3; TRBD1 matches 10 bases. Germline V CDR1 and CDR2: SGHTA, FQGNSA. CDR3 length: 12 residues. V lost 5 bases to trimming and J lost 14 bases; unmatched junction nucleotides: 7. CDR3 nucleotides: TGTGCCAGCAGCCCCGGACAGGGGGACGCGTATTTT. It specifies CASSPGQGDAYF. The full variable domain, in which reference TRBV7-2 and TRBJ2-3 provide the parts outside the CDR3, is GAGVSQSPSNKVTEKGKDVELRCDPISGHTALYWYRQSLGQGLEFLIYFQGNSAPDKSGLPSDRFSAERTGGSVSTLTIQRTQQEDSAVYLCASSPGQGDAYFGPGTRLTVL.

This rearrangement joins TRBV25-1 to TRBJ2-1; TRBD2 matches at 7 bases. From germline, CDR1 is MGHDK and CDR2 SYGVNS. This CDR3 is 15 amino acids long. With V trimmed by 7 bases and J by 9 bases, 15 bases remained unmatched. For the CDR3, the DNA is TGTGCCAGCACCTGGACTAGTGGGACCCCCACTGAGCAGTTCTTC. Protein product: CASTWTSGTPTEQFF.

This clonotype was observed a handful of times. This sequence joins TRBV20-1 and TRBJ2-3; 12 bases fit TRBD2. Trimming took 6 bases from V and 1 from J; bases not matched to a gene: 5. Germline values: CDR1 DFQATT, CDR2 SNEGSKA (reference sequence). The length of the CDR3 is 15 residues. The CDR3 reads CSAPWTSGGTDTQYF. The CDR3 nucleotides are TGCAGTGCCCCGTGGACTAGCGGGGGCACAGATACGCAGTATTTT.

A word on this clonotype: The junction departs from the called germline gene at one end, perhaps through a read error. The chain is built from TRBV18 and TRBJ2-5, with D perhaps given as TRBD1 or TRBD2 (5 bases each). The CDR3 sequence is 14 residues long. Germline values: CDR1 KGHSH, CDR2 LQKENI. The CDR3 loop reads CASAAETVEGTRYF. CDR3 in DNA: TGTGCCAGCGCGGCCGAGACTGTCGAGGGGACCCGGTACTTC.

Here the CDR3 reads CASSYSGYYGYTF. The CDR3 DNA is TGTGCCAGCAGTTACTCGGGGTACTATGGCTACACCTTC. The rearrangement joins TRBV6-6 to TRBJ1-2; D gene unclear. The CDR3 loop spans 13 amino acids. Trimming stripped 0 bases from V and 3 bases from J, with 5 bases between. Germline CDR1 and CDR2: MNHNY and SVGAGI (reference sequence).

The chain has TRBV21-1 and TRBJ2-3; the table calls TRBD1, which could not be checked here. TRBV21-1 is an annotated pseudogene. This CDR3 comprises 15 residues. The CDR3: CASSLRQGGHRYAYF. CDR3 bases: TGTGCCAGCAGCCTCCGACAGGGTGGGCACAGATACGCGTATTTT.

CDR3 protein: CASSPGLAVGYAYF. The CDR3 nucleotides are TGTGCCAGCAGTCCTGGACTAGCCGTCGGATACGCGTATTTT. The rearrangement links TRBV27 to TRBJ2-3, with 8 bases aligning to TRBD2. The CDR3 is 14 amino acids. CDR1 is MNHEY, CDR2 SMNVEV, per germline (reference sequence). The J segment lost 14 bases and the V segment lost 5 bases, leaving 15 bases of the junction unmatched.